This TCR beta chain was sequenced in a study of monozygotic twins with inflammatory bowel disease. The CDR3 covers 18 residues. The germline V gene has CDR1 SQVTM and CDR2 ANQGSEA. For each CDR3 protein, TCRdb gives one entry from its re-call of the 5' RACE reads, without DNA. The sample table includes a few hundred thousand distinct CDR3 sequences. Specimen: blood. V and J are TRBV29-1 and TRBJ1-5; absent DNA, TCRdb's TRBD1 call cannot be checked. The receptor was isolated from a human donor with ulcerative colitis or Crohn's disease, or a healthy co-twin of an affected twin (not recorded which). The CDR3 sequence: CSVAQDRGPRTSNQPQHF.